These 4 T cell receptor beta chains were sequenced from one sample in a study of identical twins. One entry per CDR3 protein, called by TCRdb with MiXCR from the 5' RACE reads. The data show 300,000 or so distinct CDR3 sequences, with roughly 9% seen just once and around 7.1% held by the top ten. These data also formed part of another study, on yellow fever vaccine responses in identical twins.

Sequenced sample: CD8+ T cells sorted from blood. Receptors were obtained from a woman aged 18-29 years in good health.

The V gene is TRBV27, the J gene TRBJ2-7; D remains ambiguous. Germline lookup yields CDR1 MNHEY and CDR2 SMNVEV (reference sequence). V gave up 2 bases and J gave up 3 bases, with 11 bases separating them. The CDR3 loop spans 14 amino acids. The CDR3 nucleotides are TGTGCCAGCAGTTTACAAGCTTCGGGCTACGAGCAGTACTTC. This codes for CASSLQASGYEQYF.

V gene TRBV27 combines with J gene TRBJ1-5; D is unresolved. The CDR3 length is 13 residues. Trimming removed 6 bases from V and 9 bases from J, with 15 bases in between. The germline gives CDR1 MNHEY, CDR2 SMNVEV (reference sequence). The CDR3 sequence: CASSLGEGRPQHF. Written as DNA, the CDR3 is TGTGCCAGCAGCCTGGGAGAAGGAAGGCCCCAGCATTTT.

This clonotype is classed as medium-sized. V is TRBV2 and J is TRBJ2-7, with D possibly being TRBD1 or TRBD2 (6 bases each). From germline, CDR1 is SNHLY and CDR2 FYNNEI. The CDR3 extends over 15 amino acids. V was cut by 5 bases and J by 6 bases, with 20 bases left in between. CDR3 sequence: CASSIPPLQGLEQYF. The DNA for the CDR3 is TGTGCCAGCAGTATACCACCGTTACAGGGACTCGAGCAGTACTTC.

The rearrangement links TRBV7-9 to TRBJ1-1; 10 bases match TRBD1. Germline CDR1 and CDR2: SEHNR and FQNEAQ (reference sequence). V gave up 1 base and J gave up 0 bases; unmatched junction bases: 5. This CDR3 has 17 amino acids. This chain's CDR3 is CASSLEGTGVLNTEAFF. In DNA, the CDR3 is TGTGCCAGCAGCTTAGAAGGGACAGGGGTTTTGAACACTGAAGCTTTCTTT.